The next 18 T cell receptor beta chains were all read from a single sample in a study of CD8 T cells in ankylosing spondylitis. General study findings and limits: About eight highly homologous variants made up a TCR beta motif that seemed to typify ankylosing spondylitis blood.

Their cognate antigens are unknown. TCRdb re-derived calls from the 5' RACE reads in MiXCR, one entry per CDR3 protein. In the table there are roughly 350,000 distinct CDR3 sequences, around 8% of which are singletons. The sample consisted of blood, either unsorted or a sorted T cell fraction (not recorded which). The receptor source for this set is a male donor with ankylosing spondylitis.

The gene calls are TRBV3-1 and TRBJ1-5, with 8 bases matching TRBD1. Per germline, CDR1 LGHDT and CDR2 YNNKEL (reference sequence). V was pared by 5 bases and J by 6 bases, with 9 bases of the junction left unmatched. The CDR3 is 15 amino acids. The CDR3 nucleotides read TGTGCCAGCAGCTTCGGGACAGGAGCTAGTCAGCCCCAGCATTTT. This codes for CASSFGTGASQPQHF.

This chain links TRBV19 with TRBJ1-5; D might be TRBD1 (6 bases). Per the germline V gene, CDR1 is LNHDA and CDR2 is SQIVND (reference sequence). The CDR3 covers 14 residues. Trimming left V 5 bases short and J 1 base short, with 9 bases between. The CDR3 bases are TGTGCCAGTAGTGGGACACCAAGCAATCAGCCCCAGCATTTT. Protein product: CASSGTPSNQPQHF.

This clonotype was observed many times. The V gene is TRBV11-2, the J gene TRBJ2-1, with 11 bases matching TRBD2. The CDR3 totals 16 residues. The V segment lost 7 bases and the J segment 6 bases; nucleotides outside the gene matches: 11. The germline CDR1 and CDR2 sequences are SGHAT and FQNNGV. CDR3 in DNA: TGTGCCAGCATCATTACTAGCGGGAGTTTACTCAATGAGCAGTTCTTC. Amino acids: CASIITSGSLLNEQFF.

The chain uses TRBV5-1 and TRBJ2-7; 9 positions match TRBD2. Trimming at V came to 1 base and at J to 3 bases, leaving 2 bases not matched to a gene. The length of the CDR3 is 14 residues. Germline-derived CDR1 and CDR2 are SGHRS and YFSETQ. The CDR3 DNA is TGCGCCAGCAGCTTGCAACTAGCGGGCTACGAGCAGTACTTC. Translation gives CASSLQLAGYEQYF. The variable domain in full, with the rest retrieved from reference TRBV5-1 and TRBJ2-7, is KAGVTQTPRYLIKTRGQQVTLSCSPISGHRSVSWYQQTPGQGLQFLFEYFSETQRNKGNFPGRFSGRQFSNSRSEMNVSTLELGDSALYLCASSLQLAGYEQYFGPGTRLTVT.

The chain is built from TRBV6-5 and TRBJ1-4; a possible D gene is TRBD1 (5 bases). Germline CDR1 and CDR2: MNHEY and SVGAGI. This CDR3 region has 16 residues. V lost 2 bases and J 7 bases, leaving 17 bases between the germline ends. In DNA, the CDR3 is TGTGCCAGCAGTTACGAGGGGTCAGGGAGAGGTGAAAAACTGTTTTTT. It codes for CASSYEGSGRGEKLFF.

This clonotype showed up just a few times. The chain employs TRBV19 and TRBJ2-2; 9 bases map to TRBD2. J lost 1 base, V lost 7 bases, and 1 base had no gene match. The CDR3 is made up of 14 amino acids. Germline loops: CDR1 LNHDA, CDR2 SQIVND (reference sequence). The CDR3 is CASKTSGNTGELFF. CDR3 sequence (DNA): TGTGCCAGTAAGACTAGCGGGAACACCGGGGAGCTGTTTTTT.

The rearrangement joins TRBV18 to TRBJ2-7; D is perhaps TRBD2 (6 bases). The V end was cut by 2 bases, the J end by 2 bases, with 13 bases between. Germline V lookup: CDR1 KGHSH, CDR2 LQKENI. The CDR3 contains 15 residues. The CDR3 sequence: CASSPLAEGTYEQYF. The CDR3 DNA reads as TGTGCCAGCTCACCATTAGCGGAGGGAACCTACGAGCAGTACTTC.

The chain carries TRBV18 and TRBJ1-1, with a possible D match to TRBD1 (6 bases). CDR1 is KGHSH, CDR2 LQKENI, per germline. V dropped 3 bases and J dropped 6 bases, with 8 bases sitting between them. The CDR3 has 12 residues. The DNA of the CDR3 is TGTGCCAGCTCACCGGGGGCGGCTGAAGCTTTCTTT. Encoded protein: CASSPGAAEAFF.

This clonotype has ten or more counts. The chain joins TRBV5-1 to TRBJ2-2; TRBD2 matches at 13 bases. The V gene end was trimmed by 4 bases and the J gene end by 5 bases; junction bases not matched to a gene: 5. The CDR3 spans 16 residues. From germline, CDR1 is SGHRS and CDR2 YFSETQ. CDR3 nucleotide sequence: TGCGCCAGCAGCCCCAGGACTAGCGGGGGTACCGGGGAGCTGTTTTTT. Protein sequence: CASSPRTSGGTGELFF.

At least ten counts were recorded for this clonotype. The CDR3 DNA is TGTGCCAGCAGTAGACAGGGTCGGGTGAACACTGAAGCTTTCTTT. It yields the protein CASSRQGRVNTEAFF. The V and J genes are TRBV6-1 and TRBJ1-1; 7 nucleotides line up with TRBD1. After removal of 5 bases from V and 0 bases from J, the junction contained 6 bases not matched to a gene. CDR3 size: 15 residues. Germline V CDR1 and CDR2: MNHNS, SASEGT.

This clonotype was seen more than once but under ten times. DNA for the CDR3: TGTGCCAGCAGCGGGGGAACCTCTGGGGCCAACGTCCTGACTTTC. It specifies CASSGGTSGANVLTF. This sequence joins TRBV7-3 and TRBJ2-6; D possibly uses TRBD1 or TRBD2 (5 bases each). Trimming left V 5 bases short and J 0 bases short, with 8 bases between. In germline, CDR1 is SGHTA, CDR2 FQGTGA. The CDR3 extends over 15 amino acids.

The sample holds a few counts of this clonotype. The rearrangement joins TRBV20-1 to TRBJ1-1; D uncertain. The CDR3 sequence is 12 residues long. In germline, CDR1 is DFQATT, CDR2 SNEGSKA (reference sequence). The ends were cut back, 5 bases at V and 0 bases at J, with 7 bases in the middle. Here the CDR3 reads CSAFRLNTEAFF. The CDR3 DNA reads as TGCAGTGCTTTCAGGTTGAACACTGAAGCTTTCTTT.

In its sample, this clonotype was seen a few times. The V and J genes are TRBV6-1 and TRBJ2-5, with unresolved D. In germline, CDR1 is MNHNS, CDR2 SASEGT. Trimming took off 7 bases at V and 3 bases at J, with 12 bases between the two ends. The CDR3 sequence is 13 residues long. The CDR3 region has the DNA TGTGCCAGCACTCGCGGATCCGAAGAGACCCAGTACTTC. Its translation is CASTRGSEETQYF.

The chain combines TRBV5-5 with TRBJ2-7; 9 bases align to TRBD1. Germline V gene data show CDR1 as SGHKS and CDR2 as YYEKEE (reference sequence). V was pared by 6 bases and J by 2 bases, with 6 bases of the junction left unmatched. The length of the CDR3 is 14 residues. The CDR3 sequence is CASTATGGAYEQYF. CDR3 DNA: TGTGCCAGCACCGCCACAGGGGGCGCCTACGAGCAGTACTTC.

This clonotype has ten or more counts. The chain employs TRBV7-2 and TRBJ1-5, with 10 nucleotides matching TRBD1. The CDR3 runs to 16 residues. With V trimmed by 5 bases and J by 2 bases, 6 bases remained unmatched. Germline CDR1 SGHTA, CDR2 FQGNSA. The CDR3 here is CASSTTGGAGNQPQHF. CDR3 DNA sequence: TGTGCCAGCAGCACGACAGGGGGCGCGGGCAATCAGCCCCAGCATTTT.

The V call is TRBV10-3, the J call TRBJ1-4, with D tentatively TRBD1 (5 bases). This CDR3 region has 14 residues. Germline V gene data show CDR1 as ENHRY and CDR2 as SYGVKD. Trimming cost V 3 bases and J 6 bases, with 11 bases left between them. CDR3 bases: TGTGCCATCAGTGAATGGGGACGGGATGAAAAACTGTTTTTT. It yields the protein CAISEWGRDEKLFF.

J is TRBJ1-1 and V is TRBV5-1; D is unclear. In germline, CDR1 is SGHRS, CDR2 YFSETQ. Trimming took off 0 bases at V and 0 bases at J, with 9 bases between the two ends. The CDR3 is 15 residues long. The CDR3 bases are TGCGCCAGCAGCTTGGTTCCAGGAATGAACACTGAAGCTTTCTTT. Translated: CASSLVPGMNTEAFF.

This clonotype has a handful of counts. The chain employs TRBV4-2 and TRBJ2-1, with TRBD2 identical over 10 bases. The length of the CDR3 is 17 residues. The germline gives CDR1 LGHNA, CDR2 YNFKEQ. Trimming cost V 0 bases and J 5 bases; bases outside gene matches: 7. As DNA, the CDR3 is TGTGCCAGCAGCCAAGATCTGCTAGCGGGAGTCAACAATGAGCAGTTCTTC. This encodes CASSQDLLAGVNNEQFF.